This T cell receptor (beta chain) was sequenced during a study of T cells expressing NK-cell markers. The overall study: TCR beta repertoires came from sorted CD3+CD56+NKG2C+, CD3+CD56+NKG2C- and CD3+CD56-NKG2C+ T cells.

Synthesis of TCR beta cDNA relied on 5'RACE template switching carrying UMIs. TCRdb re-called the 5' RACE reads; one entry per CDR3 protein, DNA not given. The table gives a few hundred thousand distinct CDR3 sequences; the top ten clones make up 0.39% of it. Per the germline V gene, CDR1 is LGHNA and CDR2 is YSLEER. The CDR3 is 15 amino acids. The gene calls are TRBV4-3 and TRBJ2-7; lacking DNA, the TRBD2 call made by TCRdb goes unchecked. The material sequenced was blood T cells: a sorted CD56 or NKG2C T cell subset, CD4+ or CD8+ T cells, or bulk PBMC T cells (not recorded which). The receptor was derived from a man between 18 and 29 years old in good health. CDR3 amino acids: CASSQVRDFSYEQYF.